One and the same sample provided the 16 T cell receptor beta chains below, sequenced in a study of siplizumab effects on memory and regulatory T cells. Sequencing was performed with immunoSEQ multiplex PCR; in TCRdb, only in-frame clones are kept and a portion is missing. Among roughly 68,000 clones listed, about 96% were seen once. The sample was naive CD8+ T cells sorted from blood. Every receptor here comes from a human donor in good health.

The V call is TRBV19, the J call TRBJ1-5, with 8 bases lining up with TRBD1. CDR3 size: 15 residues. Germline V lookup: CDR1 LNHDA, CDR2 SQIVND (reference sequence). V shed 5 bases and J 4 bases; nucleotides not matched to a gene: 7. CDR3 in DNA: TGTGCCAGTAGTGATTGGACAGGGCAAAATCAGCCCCAGCATTTT. Protein sequence: CASSDWTGQNQPQHF.

The chain is built from TRBV4-3 and TRBJ2-5, with 12 bases aligning to TRBD1. The DNA matches TRBJ2-7 better at its end, which makes the J call doubtful. The CDR3 totals 14 residues. Germline values: CDR1 LGHNA, CDR2 YSLEER. The DNA for the CDR3 is TGCGCCAGCAGCCCGGGACAGGGGGCGTACGAGCAGTACTTC. The encoded protein is CASSPGQGAYEQYF.

V gene TRBV7-3 combines with J gene TRBJ2-7; D might be TRBD2 (5 bases). With 5 bases removed from V and 4 bases from J, the gap between germline ends came to 12 bases. The CDR3 sequence is 13 residues long. Germline CDR1 is SGHTA and CDR2 is FQGTGA. DNA of the CDR3: TGTGCCAGCAGCCCCCCCGGGGAGTACGAGCAGTACTTC. Translating it yields CASSPPGEYEQYF.

This chain links TRBV11-2 with TRBJ1-1; no clear D. Trimming pared 5 bases from V and 4 bases from J, leaving 14 bases between. In germline, CDR1 is SGHAT, CDR2 FQNNGV. The CDR3 is 14 residues long. The CDR3 DNA reads as TGTGCCAGCAGCGATTTTGGGGAGAGCACTGAAGCTTTCTTT. It is translated as CASSDFGESTEAFF. Based on the CDR3 plus reference TRBV11-2 and TRBJ1-1, the full variable domain is EAGVAQSPRYKIIEKRQSVAFWCNPISGHATLYWYQQILGQGPKLLIQFQNNGVVDDSQLPKDRFSAERLKGVDSTLKIQPAKLEDSAVYLCASSDFGESTEAFFGQGTRLTVV.

The chain couples TRBV7-9 to TRBJ2-7; D unclear. This CDR3 has 10 residues. V dropped 8 bases and J dropped 2 bases, with 4 bases sitting between them. Germline-derived CDR1 and CDR2 are SEHNR and FQNEAQ (reference sequence). CDR3 nucleotide sequence: TGTGCCAGCGGGCCCTACGAGCAGTACTTC. Amino acid sequence: CASGPYEQYF.

This clone was recorded once. This chain joins TRBV9 and TRBJ2-3; the D is unclear. Trimming shortened V by 3 bases and J by 2 bases, and 7 bases separated the two germline ends. Per germline, CDR1 SGDLS and CDR2 YYNGEE. The CDR3 is 13 residues long. The DNA for the CDR3 is TGTGCCAGCAGCGGGGGTCTCACAGATACGCAGTATTTT. Translated: CASSGGLTDTQYF.

This sequence joins TRBV5-6 and TRBJ1-1; D is ambiguous. This CDR3 has 14 amino acids. The germline gives CDR1 SGHDT, CDR2 YYEEEE. V lost 3 bases and J lost 5, with 14 bases in between. CDR3 nucleotide sequence: TGTGCCAGCAGCTCTAATCTTAAGGGAACTGAAGCTTTCTTT. The encoded protein is CASSSNLKGTEAFF.

The rearrangement joins TRBV11-3 to TRBJ2-3; TRBD2 matches 13 bases. Losses at the gene ends were 5 bases for V and 3 bases for J; bases not matched to a gene: 5. This CDR3 is built from 16 residues. CDR1 is SGHNT, CDR2 YENEEA, per germline. This chain's CDR3 is CASSPATSGGTDTQYF. Here the CDR3 DNA reads TGTGCCAGCAGCCCAGCGACTAGCGGGGGGACAGATACGCAGTATTTT.

The chain employs TRBV7-9 and TRBJ1-5; weak D call: TRBD1 (5 bases). The CDR3 consists of 15 residues. Trimming removed 5 bases at V and 2 bases at J, with 13 bases between. Germline V gives CDR1 SEHNR, CDR2 FQNEAQ (reference sequence). The CDR3 is CASSRAGGGNQPQHF. CDR3 nucleotide sequence: TGTGCCAGCAGCCGCGCTGGAGGGGGCAATCAGCCCCAGCATTTT.

The V gene is TRBV7-9, the J gene TRBJ1-2, with TRBD1 identical over 11 bases. J was trimmed by 7 bases and V by 2 bases; bases with no gene match: 6. The CDR3 totals 15 residues. Germline CDR1 and CDR2: SEHNR and FQNEAQ (reference sequence). CDR3: CASSLLDRGPAGYTF. CDR3 bases: TGTGCCAGCAGCTTATTGGACAGGGGGCCGGCTGGCTACACCTTC.

V is TRBV5-4 and J is TRBJ2-7, with D perhaps matching TRBD1 (5 bases). Between the trimmed V and J ends, which lost 0 bases and 0 bases, there was a span of 10 bases. CDR3 size: 15 residues. The V gene's germline CDR1 is SGHNT and CDR2 YYREEE (reference sequence). The CDR3 bases are TGTGCCAGCAGCTTGGAGGTGGGGCTCTCCTACGAGCAGTACTTC. It is translated as CASSLEVGLSYEQYF.

V usage is TRBV28 and J usage is TRBJ1-6; 7 bases are shared with TRBD1. The V gene's germline CDR1 is MDHEN and CDR2 SYDVKM. The junction had 4 bases not matched to a gene; V was cut back by 6 bases and J by 5 bases. The CDR3 runs 14 residues. CDR3 in DNA: TGTGCCAGCAGACTTACAGGGGATAATTCACCCCTCCACTTT. It yields the protein CASRLTGDNSPLHF.

V and J are TRBV13 and TRBJ2-4, with 8 bases fitting TRBD2. V lost 4 bases to trimming and J lost 7 bases; unmatched junction nucleotides: 6. CDR3 size: 14 residues. In germline, CDR1 is PRHDT, CDR2 FYEKMQ (reference sequence). The CDR3 sequence: CASSSGLAMNIQYF. CDR3 sequence (DNA): TGTGCCAGCAGCTCAGGACTAGCAATGAACATTCAGTACTTC.

This rearrangement joins TRBV7-6 to TRBJ2-5, with D perhaps matching TRBD1 (5 bases). The CDR3 runs 19 residues. V lost 5 bases and J lost 3, with 28 bases in between. Germline assignment: CDR1 SGHVS and CDR2 FNYEAQ. The CDR3 here is CASSPWVRGTGPAKETQYF. The CDR3 nucleotides read TGTGCCAGCAGCCCCTGGGTAAGGGGTACAGGTCCGGCCAAAGAGACCCAGTACTTC.

The rearrangement links TRBV27 to TRBJ2-1; TRBD1 agrees at 7 bases. Germline lookup yields CDR1 MNHEY and CDR2 SMNVEV (reference sequence). The length of the CDR3 is 14 residues. V shed 0 bases and J 8 bases; nucleotides not matched to a gene: 4. The chain's CDR3 is CASSLSGTVDEQFF. The CDR3 nucleotides are TGTGCCAGCAGTTTATCGGGGACAGTTGATGAGCAGTTCTTC.

This sequence joins TRBV6-5 and TRBJ2-2; D not resolved. V was shortened by 6 bases and J by 8 bases, with 4 bases between the two germline ends. The CDR3 is 10 amino acids. Germline CDR1 and CDR2: MNHEY and SVGAGI. The CDR3 loop reads CASRGGELFF. The CDR3 nucleotides are TGTGCCAGCAGAGGTGGGGAGCTGTTTTTT.